This TCR beta chain was captured by sequencing in a study of T cells in Graves' hyperthyroidism and ophthalmopathy. Notes on the study in general: Among thyroid clonotypes expanded above 0.001, most also appeared in blood.

CDR1 is SNHLY and CDR2 is FYNNEI in the germline V gene. V lost 4 bases, J lost 5 bases, and 11 bases lay in between. The CDR3 runs to 14 residues. Stable Graves' hyperthyroidism meant no ophthalmopathy progression within 18 months. Those with hyperthyroidism were 18 to 65 years old, newly diagnosed, and ill for under 2 months. Orbital computed tomography and thyroid ultrasound, together with serum TRAb and thyroxine and clinical symptoms, were used for diagnoses. What was amplified from RNA transcripts were TCR beta CDR3 regions. Primed by the HTBI set, a first-round RT-PCR was run on the TCR CDR3. TCRdb re-analysed the multiplex PCR reads in MiXCR, keeping a single row per CDR3 protein. The sample contains more than 550,000 distinct CDR3 sequences, 15% to 20% of which appear only once. The table lists this clonotype with many counts. Its matching antigen is unknown.

The genes are TRBV2 and TRBJ2-2, with D maybe TRBD1 (5 bases). This sequence originates from a man aged 50 to 60 with Graves' hyperthyroidism. Source material: blood. Here the CDR3 DNA reads TGTGCCAGCAGTGTCGCAGGGTGGACCGGGGAGCTGTTTTTT. Its protein is CASSVAGWTGELFF.